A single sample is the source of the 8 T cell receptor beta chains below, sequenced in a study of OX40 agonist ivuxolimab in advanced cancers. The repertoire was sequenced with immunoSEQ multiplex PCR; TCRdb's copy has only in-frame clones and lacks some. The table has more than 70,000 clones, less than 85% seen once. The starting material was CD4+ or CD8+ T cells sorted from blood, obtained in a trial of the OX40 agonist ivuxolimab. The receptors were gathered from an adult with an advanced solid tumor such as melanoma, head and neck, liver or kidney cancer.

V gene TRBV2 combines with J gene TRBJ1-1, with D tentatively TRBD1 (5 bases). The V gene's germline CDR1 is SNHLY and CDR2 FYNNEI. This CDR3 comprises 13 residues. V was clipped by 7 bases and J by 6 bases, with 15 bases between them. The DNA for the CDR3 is TGTGCCAGCAATCCCCAGGGTTTAGCTGAAGCTTTCTTT. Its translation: CASNPQGLAEAFF.

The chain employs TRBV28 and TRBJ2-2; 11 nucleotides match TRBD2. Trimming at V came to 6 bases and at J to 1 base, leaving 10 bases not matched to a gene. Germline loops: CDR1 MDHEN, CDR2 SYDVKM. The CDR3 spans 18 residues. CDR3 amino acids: CASRILAGDPGNTGELFF. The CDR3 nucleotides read TGTGCCAGCAGGATACTAGCGGGGGATCCGGGGAACACCGGGGAGCTGTTTTTT.

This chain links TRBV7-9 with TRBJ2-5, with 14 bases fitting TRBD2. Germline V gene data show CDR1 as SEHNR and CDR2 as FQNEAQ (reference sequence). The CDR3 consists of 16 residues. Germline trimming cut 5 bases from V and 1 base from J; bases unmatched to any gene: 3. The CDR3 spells CASSPGLAGGQETQYF. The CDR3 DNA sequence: TGTGCCAGCAGCCCAGGACTAGCGGGAGGCCAAGAGACCCAGTACTTC.

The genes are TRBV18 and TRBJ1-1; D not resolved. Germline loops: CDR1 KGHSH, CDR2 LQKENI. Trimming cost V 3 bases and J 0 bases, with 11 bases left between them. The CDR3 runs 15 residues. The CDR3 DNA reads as TGTGCCAGCTCACCCCTGACTTTAGTGAACACTGAAGCTTTCTTT. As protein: CASSPLTLVNTEAFF.

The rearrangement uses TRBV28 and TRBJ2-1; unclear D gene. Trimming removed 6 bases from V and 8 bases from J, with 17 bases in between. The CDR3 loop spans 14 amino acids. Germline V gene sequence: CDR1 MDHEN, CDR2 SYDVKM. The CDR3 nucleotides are TGTGCCAGCAGAGGAGTCTTCCATAACGATGAGCAGTTCTTC. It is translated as CASRGVFHNDEQFF.

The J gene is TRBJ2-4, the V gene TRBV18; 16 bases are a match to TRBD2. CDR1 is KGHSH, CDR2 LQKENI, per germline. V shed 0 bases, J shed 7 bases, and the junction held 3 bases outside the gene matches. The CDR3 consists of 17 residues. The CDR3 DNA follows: TGTGCCAGCTCACCACCGGGACTAGCGGGAGGGTCGAACATTCAGTACTTC. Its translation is CASSPPGLAGGSNIQYF.

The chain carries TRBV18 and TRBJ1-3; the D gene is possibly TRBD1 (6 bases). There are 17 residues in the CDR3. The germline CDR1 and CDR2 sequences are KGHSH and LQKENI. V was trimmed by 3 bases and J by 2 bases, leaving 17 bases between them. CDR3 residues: CASSPLPGTSPGNTIYF. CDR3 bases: TGTGCCAGCTCACCTCTCCCCGGGACATCGCCTGGAAACACCATATATTTT.

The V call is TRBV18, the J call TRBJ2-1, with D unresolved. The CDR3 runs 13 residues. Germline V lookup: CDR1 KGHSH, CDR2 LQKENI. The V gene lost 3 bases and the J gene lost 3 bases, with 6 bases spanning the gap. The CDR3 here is CASSPQYYNEQFF. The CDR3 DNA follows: TGTGCCAGCTCACCCCAGTACTACAATGAGCAGTTCTTC. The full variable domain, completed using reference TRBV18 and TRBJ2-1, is NAGVMQNPRHLVRRRGQEARLRCSPMKGHSHVYWYRQLPEEGLKFMVYLQKENIIDESGMPKERFSAEFPKEGPSILRIQQVVRGDSAAYFCASSPQYYNEQFFGPGTRLTVL.